The 31 T cell receptor beta chains listed next were all sequenced from one sample in a study of read filtering for tumor transcriptome and immune sequencing. The library was built from about 400 ng RNA with molecular barcoded adaptors for alpha/delta and beta/gamma chains. One entry per CDR3 protein, called by TCRdb with MiXCR from the reads. The sample has approximately 61,000 distinct CDR3 sequences; roughly 19% are singletons. The sample taken for sequencing was a population of CD138-negative cells sorted from bone marrow. The receptors stem from a donor at least 40 years old with multiple myeloma.

This clonotype has a count of ten or more. The chain employs TRBV7-2 and TRBJ1-5; TRBD1 aligns across 7 bases. CDR1 and CDR2 from the germline V gene are SGHTA and FQGNSA. The CDR3 extends over 17 amino acids. V lost 0 bases to trimming and J lost 5 bases; unmatched junction nucleotides: 10. CDR3 coding DNA: TGTGCCAGCAGCTTAGCCTTCCCCGACAGGGTTCATCAGCCCCAGCATTTT. Translation: CASSLAFPDRVHQPQHF. The full variable domain, rest sourced from reference TRBV7-2 and TRBJ1-5, is GAGVSQSPSNKVTEKGKDVELRCDPISGHTALYWYRQSLGQGLEFLIYFQGNSAPDKSGLPSDRFSAERTGGSVSTLTIQRTQQEDSAVYLCASSLAFPDRVHQPQHFGDGTRLSIL.

This clonotype was seen many times. The J gene is TRBJ2-5, the V gene TRBV20-1; D remains ambiguous. The CDR3 consists of 10 residues. Germline V CDR1 and CDR2: DFQATT, SNEGSKA (reference sequence). V was cut by 5 bases and J by 8 bases, with 9 bases left in between. The CDR3 DNA follows: TGCAGTGCTTTCCAAAACACCCAGTACTTC. It codes for CSAFQNTQYF.

This clonotype was seen repeatedly, ten times or more. V and J are TRBV6-5 and TRBJ2-1; 14 nucleotides match TRBD2. Germline assignment: CDR1 MNHEY and CDR2 SVGAGI. The CDR3 is made up of 16 amino acids. V lost 4 bases to trimming and J lost 6 bases; unmatched junction nucleotides: 5. The CDR3 here is CASSWPGTSGGNEQFF. In DNA form, the CDR3 reads TGTGCCAGCAGTTGGCCCGGGACTAGCGGGGGCAATGAGCAGTTCTTC.

In its sample, this clonotype was seen a few times. The chain uses TRBV11-2 and TRBJ2-5, with TRBD1 identical over 9 bases. Unmatched junction bases numbered 3, after V lost 5 bases and J lost 5 bases. Germline loops: CDR1 SGHAT, CDR2 FQNNGV. This CDR3 comprises 13 residues. The CDR3 DNA sequence: TGTGCCAGCAGCCTGGACAGGGGCGAGACCCAGTACTTC. Translation: CASSLDRGETQYF.

This clonotype was detected ten times or more. This chain links TRBV7-9 with TRBJ2-3, with D hard to call. V shed 1 base and J shed 0 bases, with 5 bases lying between them. The CDR3 sequence is 14 residues long. The germline gives CDR1 SEHNR, CDR2 FQNEAQ (reference sequence). In DNA, the CDR3 is TGTGCCAGCAGCTTAGGGCTGAGCACAGATACGCAGTATTTT. Residues: CASSLGLSTDTQYF.

This sequence joins TRBV20-1 and TRBJ1-5; D gene unclear. Trimming removed 0 bases from V and 9 bases from J, with 9 bases in between. This CDR3 comprises 12 residues. CDR1 is DFQATT and CDR2 is SNEGSKA in the germline V gene (reference sequence). CDR3 nucleotide sequence: TGCAGTGCTAGAGACGGGATCGGGCCCCAGCATTTT. Its translation is CSARDGIGPQHF.

Note on this clonotype: A much larger clone is a single base away; this may be a read error. V and J are TRBV20-1 and TRBJ2-7; 7 nucleotides agree with TRBD1. The CDR3 runs 13 residues. Germline V gene lookup returns CDR1 DFQATT and CDR2 SNEGSKA (reference sequence). In DNA form, the CDR3 reads TGCGGTGCTAGACGAGGGGGCGTCTACGAGCAGTACTTC. Protein sequence: CGARRGGVYEQYF.

This clonotype was picked up many times. The V and J genes are TRBV7-9 and TRBJ2-7; 7 positions match TRBD2. The CDR3 is made up of 14 amino acids. The trim removed 6 bases at V and 3 bases at J, leaving 8 bases unmatched. CDR1 is SEHNR, CDR2 FQNEAQ, per germline (reference sequence). CDR3 region: CASSPGLHIYEQYF. CDR3 coding DNA: TGTGCCAGCAGTCCGGGACTACATATCTACGAGCAGTACTTC.

This clonotype has at least ten counts. The CDR3 here is CASSPGQGYEQYF. The DNA for the CDR3 is TGTGCCAGCAGCCCGGGACAGGGGTACGAGCAGTACTTC. This chain joins TRBV7-8 and TRBJ2-7; 10 nucleotides agree with TRBD1. Trimming cost V 5 bases and J 4 bases; bases outside gene matches: 2. CDR1 and CDR2 from the germline V gene are SGHVS and FQNEAQ. This CDR3 is 13 amino acids long. Full variable domain (outside the CDR3, taken from reference TRBV7-8 and TRBJ2-7): GAGVSQSPRYKVAKRGQDVALRCDPISGHVSLFWYQQALGQGPEFLTYFQNEAQLDKSGLPSDRFFAERPEGSVSTLKIQRTQQEDSAVYLCASSPGQGYEQYFGPGTRLTVT.

This clonotype was observed many times. The chain combines TRBV20-1 with TRBJ2-5; D uncertain. Germline values: CDR1 DFQATT, CDR2 SNEGSKA (reference sequence). The CDR3 length is 11 residues. V was pared by 1 base and J by 10 bases, with 10 bases between. CDR3 sequence reads: CSARAARDQYF. The CDR3 nucleotides are TGCAGTGCTAGAGCCGCTAGGGACCAGTACTTC.

This clonotype was recorded at least ten times. The chain links TRBV7-6 to TRBJ2-2; the D is unclear. Germline CDR1 reads SGHVS; CDR2 reads FNYEAQ. The ends were cut back, 1 base at V and 6 bases at J, with 6 bases in the middle. The CDR3 length is 13 residues. For the CDR3, the DNA is TGTGCCAGCAGCTTAGATGGTGCCGGGGAGCTGTTTTTT. It encodes CASSLDGAGELFF.

This clonotype has ten or more counts. The chain couples TRBV7-2 to TRBJ2-7; D unclear. V was shortened by 5 bases and J by 6 bases, with 14 bases between the two germline ends. There are 13 residues in the CDR3. The germline V gene encodes CDR1 SGHTA and CDR2 FQGNSA. DNA for the CDR3: TGTGCCAGCAGCCCGAGCCGGGTCAGCGAGCAGTACTTC. It translates to CASSPSRVSEQYF.

Ten or more counts support this clonotype. V gene TRBV5-1 combines with J gene TRBJ2-7; the match to TRBD2 covers 10 bases. Germline V gene lookup returns CDR1 SGHRS and CDR2 YFSETQ. After removal of 0 bases from V and 6 bases from J, the junction contained 6 bases not matched to a gene. This CDR3 is built from 15 residues. For the CDR3, the DNA is TGCGCCAGCAGCTTGGGGCTAGCGGGAGTGGGCGAGCAGTACTTC. Translation gives CASSLGLAGVGEQYF.

A note on this clonotype: One base away lies a much larger clone, so this may be a sequencing read error. The DNA for the CDR3 is TGTGCCAGTAGTGACGTTGGGCTCGAGACCCAGTACTTC. Encoded protein: CASSDVGLETQYF. The chain has TRBV19 and TRBJ2-5; D is unclear. Deletions cut 5 bases from V and 5 bases from J, with 12 bases between. This CDR3 is built from 13 residues. Germline CDR1 LNHDA, CDR2 SQIVND (reference sequence).

The table lists this clonotype with many counts. This chain links TRBV6-2 or TRBV6-3 with TRBJ2-3; 9 bases fit TRBD2. From germline, CDR1 is MNHEY and CDR2 SVGEGT. J gave up 1 base and V 4 bases, and 3 bases lay outside the gene matches. The CDR3 has 15 residues. DNA of the CDR3: TGTGCCAGCAGTTGGCGGGGGGGCCGCACAGATACGCAGTATTTT. Encoded protein: CASSWRGGRTDTQYF.

For this clonotype: A read error is possible here, since a much larger clone lies one base away. The rearrangement joins TRBV6-5 to TRBJ1-4; 7 positions agree with TRBD1. The CDR3 length is 16 residues. Germline CDR1 is MNHEY and CDR2 is SVGAGI. In DNA, the CDR3 is TGTGCCAGCAGTCTGACACCGGGACAGCAGAATGAAAAACCGTTTTTT. It yields the protein CASSLTPGQQNEKPFF.

This clonotype was recorded many times. The rearrangement links TRBV20-1 to TRBJ2-7; D perhaps matches TRBD1 (6 bases). The V gene's germline CDR1 is DFQATT and CDR2 SNEGSKA (reference sequence). Trimming cost V 7 bases and J 6 bases, with 16 bases left between them. CDR3 length: 12 residues. CDR3 in DNA: TGCAGTGTTTGGGACACCGAGGGCGAGCAGTACTTC. It encodes CSVWDTEGEQYF.

Ten or more counts support this clonotype. V is TRBV5-1 and J is TRBJ2-3; D gene ambiguous. CDR1 is SGHRS, CDR2 YFSETQ, per germline. The CDR3 has 14 amino acids. The V end lost 4 bases, the J end lost 0 bases, and 9 bases lay between the germline ends. This CDR3 is CASSDMGSTDTQYF. The CDR3 DNA reads TGCGCCAGCAGCGACATGGGAAGCACAGATACGCAGTATTTT.

By share, this clonotype counts as medium-sized. The genes are TRBV20-1 and TRBJ2-7; no reliable D call. Germline CDR1 is DFQATT and CDR2 is SNEGSKA (reference sequence). The CDR3 contains 11 residues. Trimming pared 1 base from V and 5 bases from J, leaving 6 bases between. The CDR3 coding sequence is TGCAGTGCTAGAGTGGCCCACGAGCAGTACTTC. This encodes CSARVAHEQYF.

This clonotype was counted at least ten times. This chain links TRBV3-1 with TRBJ2-1; possibly TRBD1 for D (7 bases). The CDR3 covers 13 residues. CDR1 and CDR2 from the germline V gene are LGHDT and YNNKEL (reference sequence). The V gene lost 3 bases and the J gene lost 10 bases, with 13 bases spanning the gap. The CDR3 DNA reads TGTGCCAGCAGCCACAGGGGGGCAGGCGAGCAGTTCTTC. It specifies CASSHRGAGEQFF.

This clonotype was counted at least ten times. V is TRBV20-1 and J is TRBJ2-3; a weak D match, TRBD1 (6 bases). V lost 7 bases to trimming and J lost 3 bases, with 11 bases between them. Germline lookup yields CDR1 DFQATT and CDR2 SNEGSKA (reference sequence). The CDR3 has 12 residues. CDR3 in amino acids: CSGEDRTDTQYF. The CDR3 nucleotides read TGCAGTGGAGAGGACAGAACAGATACGCAGTATTTT.

Many counts were recorded for this clonotype. This chain connects TRBV29-1 to TRBJ2-7; 7 nucleotides line up with TRBD1. After removal of 1 base from V and 3 bases from J, the junction contained 3 bases not matched to a gene. Germline V gene data show CDR1 as SQVTM and CDR2 as ANQGSEA. This CDR3 contains 13 residues. The CDR3 sequence: CSVEGQGRYEQYF. DNA of the CDR3: TGCAGCGTTGAAGGACAGGGACGCTACGAGCAGTACTTC.

Note on this clonotype: A read error may be the cause here, since a much bigger clone is one base away. The chain employs TRBV18 and TRBJ2-3, with D uncertain. Trimming stripped 6 bases from V and 5 bases from J, with 9 bases between. This CDR3 contains 12 residues. The V gene's germline CDR1 is KGHSH and CDR2 LQKENI. CDR3 loop: CASSRGGDTQYF. For the CDR3, the DNA is TGTGCCAGCTCCCGAGGCGGAGATACGCAGTATTTT.

The table lists this clonotype with many counts. This chain connects TRBV24-1 to TRBJ2-1; TRBD1 matches at 7 bases. The CDR3 spans 14 residues. V gave up 4 bases and J gave up 8 bases; unmatched junction bases: 7. CDR1 is KGHDR and CDR2 is SFDVKD in the germline V gene. This chain's CDR3 is CATSEGNRGHEQFF. The CDR3 DNA follows: TGTGCCACCAGTGAGGGCAACAGGGGCCATGAGCAGTTCTTC.

This clonotype came up many times. The V call is TRBV5-1, the J call TRBJ1-1, with a weak D call TRBD1 (5 bases). Germline CDR1 and CDR2: SGHRS and YFSETQ. CDR3 length: 14 amino acids. V dropped 4 bases and J dropped 1 base, with 11 bases sitting between them. The CDR3 DNA reads as TGCGCCAGCAGCCACCCGGACAAGAACACTGAAGCTTTCTTT. Residues: CASSHPDKNTEAFF.

This clonotype was counted ten times or more. The chain has TRBV20-1 and TRBJ2-5; 9 nucleotides agree with TRBD1. The CDR3 is made up of 12 amino acids. V dropped 7 bases and J dropped 4; count of bases not matched to a gene: 4. Germline loops: CDR1 DFQATT, CDR2 SNEGSKA (reference sequence). CDR3 region: CSGQGGGETQYF. Written as DNA, the CDR3 is TGCAGTGGACAGGGGGGCGGAGAGACCCAGTACTTC.

The sample holds a few counts of this clonotype. J is TRBJ2-3 and V is TRBV28; D is unresolved. CDR1 is MDHEN and CDR2 is SYDVKM in the germline V gene. Trimming stripped 6 bases from V and 7 bases from J, with 11 bases between. CDR3 size: 12 residues. DNA for the CDR3: TGTGCCAGCAGCTCCTCTGTAAATACGCAGTATTTT. Translating gives CASSSSVNTQYF.

Many counts were recorded for this clonotype. The chain recombines TRBV4-1 with TRBJ2-1; 10 positions match TRBD1. The CDR3 has 17 amino acids. Germline lookup yields CDR1 MGHRA and CDR2 YSYEKL. The V and J ends lost 3 bases and 7 bases, in that order; junction bases with no gene match: 12. CDR3 region: CASSQTRDRGRINEQFF. CDR3 coding DNA: TGCGCCAGCAGCCAGACCCGGGACAGGGGTCGGATAAATGAGCAGTTCTTC.

This clonotype has a count of ten or more. A read error may explain this, as a much larger clone is one base away. The J gene is TRBJ1-1, the V gene TRBV11-2; D is ambiguous. In germline, CDR1 is SGHAT, CDR2 FQNNGV. V shed 0 bases and J shed 4 bases, with 0 bases lying between them. This CDR3 spans 11 amino acids. As DNA, the CDR3 is TGTGCCAGCAGCTTAGACACTGAAGCTTTCTTT. It yields the protein CASSLDTEAFF.

This clonotype was picked up a small number of times. The chain uses TRBV24-1 and TRBJ2-2; D gene uncertain. Trimming left V 6 bases short and J 5 bases short, with 15 bases between. CDR1 KGHDR and CDR2 SFDVKD come from the germline V gene. The CDR3 contains 15 residues. The CDR3 here is CATSFPGDSTGELFF. The CDR3 DNA follows: TGTGCCACCAGTTTTCCCGGTGATTCGACCGGGGAGCTGTTTTTT.

J is TRBJ2-2 and V is TRBV27, with 10 bases lining up with TRBD2. V gave up 8 bases and J gave up 5 bases; unmatched junction bases: 8. CDR1 is MNHEY and CDR2 is SMNVEV in the germline V gene (reference sequence). CDR3 length equals 15 residues. The CDR3 bases are TGTGCCAGCCGCCCTCGTAGCGGGGGGACCGGGGAGCTGTTTTTT. Translation: CASRPRSGGTGELFF.